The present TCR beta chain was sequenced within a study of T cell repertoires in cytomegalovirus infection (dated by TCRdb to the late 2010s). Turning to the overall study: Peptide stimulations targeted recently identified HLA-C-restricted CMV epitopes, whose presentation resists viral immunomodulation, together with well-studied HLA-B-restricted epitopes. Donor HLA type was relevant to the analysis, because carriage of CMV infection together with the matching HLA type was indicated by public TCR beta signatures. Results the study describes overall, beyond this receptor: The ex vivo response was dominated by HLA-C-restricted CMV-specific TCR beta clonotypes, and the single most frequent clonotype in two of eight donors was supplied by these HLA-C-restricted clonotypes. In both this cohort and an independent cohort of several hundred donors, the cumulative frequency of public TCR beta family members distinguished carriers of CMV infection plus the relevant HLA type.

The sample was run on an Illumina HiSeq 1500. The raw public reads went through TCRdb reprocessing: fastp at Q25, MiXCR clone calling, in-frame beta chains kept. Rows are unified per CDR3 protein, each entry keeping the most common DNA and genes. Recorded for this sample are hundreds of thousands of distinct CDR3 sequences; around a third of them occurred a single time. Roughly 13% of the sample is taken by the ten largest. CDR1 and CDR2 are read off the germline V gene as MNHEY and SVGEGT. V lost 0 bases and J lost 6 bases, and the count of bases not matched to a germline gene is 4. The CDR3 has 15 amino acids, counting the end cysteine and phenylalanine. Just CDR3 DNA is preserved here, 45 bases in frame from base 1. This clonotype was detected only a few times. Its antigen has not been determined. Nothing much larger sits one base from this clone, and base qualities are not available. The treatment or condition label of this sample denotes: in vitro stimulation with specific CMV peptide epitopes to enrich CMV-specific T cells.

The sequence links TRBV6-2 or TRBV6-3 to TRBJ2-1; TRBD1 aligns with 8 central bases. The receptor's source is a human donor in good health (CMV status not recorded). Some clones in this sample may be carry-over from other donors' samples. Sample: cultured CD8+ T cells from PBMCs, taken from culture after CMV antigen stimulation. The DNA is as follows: TGTGCCAGCAGTTACTCGGGACAGGTATTCAATGAGCAGTTCTTC. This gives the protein CASSYSGQVFNEQFF.